The 17 T cell receptor beta chains in this list originate from one sample, sequenced in a study of shared clonotypes between healthy human individuals. The method was immunoSEQ multiplex PCR; TCRdb's version includes in-frame clones alone and lacks a portion of them. The sample yields millions of clones, around 94% seen once. Sequencing was done on a sample of naive CD4+ T cells sorted from blood. The subset: CD45RA+ positively selected. The receptors were gathered from a man between 18 and 35 years old in good health.

The chain employs TRBV5-6 and TRBJ2-5; D not certain. The germline CDR1 and CDR2 sequences are SGHDT and YYEEEE. V lost 0 bases and J lost 5, with 8 bases in between. The CDR3 consists of 13 residues. CDR3 sequence (DNA): TGTGCCAGCAGCTTGGTGGAGCTCGAGACCCAGTACTTC. Translation gives CASSLVELETQYF.

The chain employs TRBV6-4 and TRBJ1-6, with TRBD1 matching over 7 bases. This CDR3 contains 21 residues. Trimming took 2 bases from V and 2 from J; bases not matched to a gene: 18. Germline V CDR1 and CDR2: MRHNA, SNTAGT. The CDR3 protein is CASSDLGTDDSPFPYNSPLHF. The CDR3 DNA is TGTGCCAGCAGTGACCTCGGGACAGACGACTCCCCCTTTCCCTATAATTCACCCCTCCACTTT.

The chain recombines TRBV30 with TRBJ1-2; the match to TRBD1 covers 10 bases. Germline CDR1 reads GTSNPN; CDR2 reads SVGIG (reference sequence). The trim removed 5 bases at V and 5 bases at J, leaving 5 bases unmatched. This CDR3 comprises 13 residues. CDR3 sequence (DNA): TGTGCCTGGGGGGGACAGGGGTTTTATGGCTACACCTTC. It translates to CAWGGQGFYGYTF.

The chain joins TRBV2 to TRBJ2-5, with D perhaps matching TRBD1 (5 bases). The germline CDR1 and CDR2 sequences are SNHLY and FYNNEI. V was trimmed by 1 base and J by 4 bases, leaving 13 bases between them. This CDR3 has 15 amino acids. DNA for the CDR3: TGTGCCAGCAGTGAAGGGGGCAGGGTAGGAGAGACCCAGTACTTC. This encodes CASSEGGRVGETQYF. Combining the CDR3 with reference TRBV2 and TRBJ2-5 gives the whole variable domain EPEVTQTPSHQVTQMGQEVILRCVPISNHLYFYWYRQILGQKVEFLVSFYNNEISEKSEIFDDQFSVERPDGSNFTLKIRSTKLEDSAMYFCASSEGGRVGETQYFGPGTRLLVL.

The chain has TRBV2 and TRBJ2-7; 10 nucleotides agree with TRBD2. The CDR3 is made up of 15 amino acids. The V gene end was trimmed by 6 bases and the J gene end by 0 bases; junction bases not matched to a gene: 5. Germline V gene sequence: CDR1 SNHLY, CDR2 FYNNEI. CDR3 nucleotides: TGTGCCAGCAGGGCTAGGACTAGCGGCTCCTACGAGCAGTACTTC. Amino acid sequence: CASRARTSGSYEQYF. The entire variable domain, with the rest obtained from reference TRBV2 and TRBJ2-7, is as follows: EPEVTQTPSHQVTQMGQEVILRCVPISNHLYFYWYRQILGQKVEFLVSFYNNEISEKSEIFDDQFSVERPDGSNFTLKIRSTKLEDSAMYFCASRARTSGSYEQYFGPGTRLTVT.

This chain uses TRBV28 with TRBJ1-5, with D possibly TRBD1 on 6 matching bases. V was pared by 6 bases and J by 0 bases, with 15 bases between. The CDR3 spans 16 residues. Looked up from germline, CDR1 is MDHEN and CDR2 is SYDVKM. The chain's CDR3 is CASSPRAGVSNQPQHF. The CDR3 DNA follows: TGTGCCAGCAGCCCCAGGGCAGGGGTTAGCAATCAGCCCCAGCATTTT.

The chain has TRBV13 and TRBJ2-7; perhaps TRBD2 as D (6 bases). Germline CDR1 PRHDT, CDR2 FYEKMQ (reference sequence). This CDR3 is 15 amino acids long. The V and J ends lost 5 bases and 8 bases respectively, with 22 bases between them. CDR3 DNA sequence: TGTGCCAGCAGCGACCGGGACTTGCCGGCTCTGAAGCAGTACTTC. Its translation is CASSDRDLPALKQYF.

This rearrangement joins TRBV7-2 to TRBJ1-6; no definite D call. The CDR3 has 14 residues. The ends were cut back, 0 bases at V and 6 bases at J, with 6 bases in the middle. Germline V gene data show CDR1 as SGHTA and CDR2 as FQGNSA. The CDR3 protein is CASSLAGLNSPLHF. Written as DNA, the CDR3 is TGTGCCAGCAGCTTAGCAGGGCTTAATTCACCCCTCCACTTT.

V and J are TRBV2 and TRBJ2-1; 8 nucleotides align to TRBD2. J gave up 6 bases and V 4 bases, and 8 bases lay outside the gene matches. CDR1 and CDR2 (germline): SNHLY, FYNNEI. The CDR3 runs 15 residues. Here the CDR3 DNA reads TGTGCCAGCAGTGCAGCGGGAGCCCCCTCCAATGAGCAGTTCTTC. It translates to CASSAAGAPSNEQFF.

The chain uses TRBV12-5 and TRBJ2-5, with D possibly matching TRBD1 (5 bases). Trimming pared 2 bases from V and 5 bases from J, leaving 15 bases between. The CDR3 extends over 15 amino acids. CDR1 and CDR2 (germline): LGHNT, FRNRAP. The CDR3 DNA sequence: TGTGCTAGTGGTTTGCGGCAGGGCCTAAAGGAGACCCAGTACTTC. This translates into CASGLRQGLKETQYF.

The V and J genes are TRBV6-1 and TRBJ1-1, with D possibly matching TRBD1 (6 bases). This CDR3 has 14 residues. V shed 4 bases and J shed 3 bases, with 12 bases lying between them. The germline V gene has CDR1 MNHNS and CDR2 SASEGT. In DNA form, the CDR3 reads TGTGCCAGCAGTGCAGGGGCGGGGTACACTGAAGCTTTCTTT. Translating gives CASSAGAGYTEAFF.

The chain uses TRBV7-2 and TRBJ2-3; 11 nucleotides agree with TRBD2. The CDR3 extends over 17 amino acids. The J segment lost 5 bases and the V segment lost 3 bases, leaving 10 bases of the junction unmatched. The germline V gene has CDR1 SGHTA and CDR2 FQGNSA. The CDR3 is CASSFISLLAGEDTQYF. The CDR3 DNA is TGTGCCAGCAGCTTCATCTCCCTACTAGCGGGAGAAGATACGCAGTATTTT. The variable domain in full, with the rest retrieved from reference TRBV7-2 and TRBJ2-3, is GAGVSQSPSNKVTEKGKDVELRCDPISGHTALYWYRQSLGQGLEFLIYFQGNSAPDKSGLPSDRFSAERTGGSVSTLTIQRTQQEDSAVYLCASSFISLLAGEDTQYFGPGTRLTVL.

The gene calls are TRBV5-1 and TRBJ2-5, with 7 bases fitting TRBD2. The ends lost 3 bases at V and 0 bases at J; junction bases unmatched: 5. This CDR3 spans 15 amino acids. Germline-derived CDR1 and CDR2 are SGHRS and YFSETQ. This chain's CDR3 is CASSSSGEYQETQYF. The CDR3 DNA reads TGCGCCAGCAGCTCTAGCGGAGAATACCAAGAGACCCAGTACTTC. The variable domain in full, completed from reference TRBV5-1 and TRBJ2-5, reads KAGVTQTPRYLIKTRGQQVTLSCSPISGHRSVSWYQQTPGQGLQFLFEYFSETQRNKGNFPGRFSGRQFSNSRSEMNVSTLELGDSALYLCASSSSGEYQETQYFGPGTRLLVL.

The chain uses TRBV5-4 and TRBJ2-7; 7 bases align to TRBD1. CDR1 SGHNT and CDR2 YYREEE come from the germline V gene (reference sequence). The CDR3 spans 13 residues. J was trimmed by 5 bases and V by 1 base; bases with no gene match: 3. DNA of the CDR3: TGTGCCAGCAGCTTGCAGGGGGTCGACGAGCAGTACTTC. Translated, it gives CASSLQGVDEQYF.

The rearrangement uses TRBV5-1 and TRBJ2-1; D unclear. The germline gives CDR1 SGHRS, CDR2 YFSETQ. The CDR3 is made up of 14 amino acids. Trimming pared 7 bases from V and 6 bases from J, leaving 17 bases between. This CDR3 is CASRPFSGSNEQFF. DNA of the CDR3: TGCGCCAGCCGCCCCTTTTCCGGGTCCAATGAGCAGTTCTTC. The full variable domain, rest sourced from reference TRBV5-1 and TRBJ2-1, is KAGVTQTPRYLIKTRGQQVTLSCSPISGHRSVSWYQQTPGQGLQFLFEYFSETQRNKGNFPGRFSGRQFSNSRSEMNVSTLELGDSALYLCASRPFSGSNEQFFGPGTRLTVL.

The rearrangement links TRBV5-4 to TRBJ2-7; a possible D gene is TRBD1 (6 bases). Germline CDR1 SGHNT, CDR2 YYREEE (reference sequence). The V end was cut by 2 bases, the J end by 2 bases, with 17 bases between. The CDR3 is 16 residues long. The DNA for the CDR3 is TGTGCCAGCAGCTTAAGGACAGAAAAAAATGCCTACGAGCAGTACTTC. This sequence encodes CASSLRTEKNAYEQYF.

This chain uses TRBV6-5 with TRBJ1-3; 11 nucleotides agree with TRBD1. After removal of 11 bases from V and 6 bases from J, the junction contained 9 bases not matched to a gene. Germline CDR1 and CDR2: MNHEY and SVGAGI. This CDR3 spans 14 amino acids. This CDR3 is CAVVGTGGKNTIYF. DNA of the CDR3: TGTGCCGTGGTTGGGACAGGGGGTAAAAACACCATATATTTT.